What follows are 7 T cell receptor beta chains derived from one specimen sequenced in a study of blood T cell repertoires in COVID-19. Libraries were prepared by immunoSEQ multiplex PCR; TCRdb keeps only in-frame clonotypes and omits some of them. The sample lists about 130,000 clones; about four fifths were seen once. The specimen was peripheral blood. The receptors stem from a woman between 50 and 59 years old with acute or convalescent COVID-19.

The CDR3 is CASSRGGRGSSYEQYF. DNA for the CDR3: TGTGCCAGCAGCCGCGGGGGGCGGGGGAGCTCCTACGAGCAGTACTTC. The chain links TRBV7-6 to TRBJ2-7, with TRBD2 identical over 8 bases. V gave up 5 bases and J gave up 0 bases; unmatched junction bases: 9. The CDR3 contains 16 residues. Germline V CDR1 and CDR2: SGHVS, FNYEAQ.

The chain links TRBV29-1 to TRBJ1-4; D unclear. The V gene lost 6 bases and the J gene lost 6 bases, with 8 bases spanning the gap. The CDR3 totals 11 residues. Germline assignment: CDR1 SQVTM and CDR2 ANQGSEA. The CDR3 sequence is CSVLEDEKLFF. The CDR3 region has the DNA TGCAGCGTCCTCGAGGATGAAAAACTGTTTTTT.

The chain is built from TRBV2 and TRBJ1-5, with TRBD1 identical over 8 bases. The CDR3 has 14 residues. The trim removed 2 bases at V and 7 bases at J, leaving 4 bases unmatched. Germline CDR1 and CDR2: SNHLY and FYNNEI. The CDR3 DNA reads TGTGCCAGCAGTGAACAGGGGGCGGAACAGCCCCAGCATTTT. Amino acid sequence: CASSEQGAEQPQHF.

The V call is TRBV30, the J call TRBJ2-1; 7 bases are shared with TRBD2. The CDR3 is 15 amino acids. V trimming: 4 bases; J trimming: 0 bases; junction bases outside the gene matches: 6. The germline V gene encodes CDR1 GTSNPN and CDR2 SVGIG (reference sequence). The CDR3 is CAWMRAGSSYNEQFF. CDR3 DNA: TGTGCCTGGATGCGAGCGGGGAGCTCCTACAATGAGCAGTTCTTC.

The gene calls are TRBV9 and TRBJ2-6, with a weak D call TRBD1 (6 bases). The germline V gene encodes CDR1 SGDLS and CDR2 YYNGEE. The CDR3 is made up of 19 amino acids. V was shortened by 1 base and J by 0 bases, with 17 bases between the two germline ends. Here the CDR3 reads CASSVPDSRRLSGANVLTF. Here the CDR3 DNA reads TGTGCCAGCAGCGTACCGGACAGCAGAAGACTCTCTGGGGCCAACGTCCTGACTTTC.

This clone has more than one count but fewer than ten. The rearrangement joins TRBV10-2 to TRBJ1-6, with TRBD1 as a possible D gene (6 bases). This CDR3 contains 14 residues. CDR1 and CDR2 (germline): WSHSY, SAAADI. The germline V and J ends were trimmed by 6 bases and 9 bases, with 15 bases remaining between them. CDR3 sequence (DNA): TGCGCCAGCAGATCCGGGACACAGGGTTCACCCCTCCACTTT. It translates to CASRSGTQGSPLHF.

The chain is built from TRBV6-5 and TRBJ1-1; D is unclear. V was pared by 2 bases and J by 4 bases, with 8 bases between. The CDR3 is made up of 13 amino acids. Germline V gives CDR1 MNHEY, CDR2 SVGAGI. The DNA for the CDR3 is TGTGCCAGCAGTTACGAATCGGGCACTGAAGCTTTCTTT. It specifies CASSYESGTEAFF.